The present entry profiles one T cell receptor beta chain with its context. This specimen comes from a study of blood T cell repertoires in COVID-19. Study as a whole: Collection of acute and convalescent COVID-19 samples took place in the United States, Italy and Spain. Sources were T cells, B-cell-depleted T cells, or PBMCs; the material itself was cDNA or gDNA.

The CDR3 runs to 19 residues. Trimming shortened V by 0 bases and J by 3 bases, and 23 bases separated the two germline ends. Germline V gene sequence: CDR1 LGHDT, CDR2 YNNKEL (reference sequence). Authors' methods: It was from reference gene primer amplification that nucleated cell counts were estimated. Assay used: immunoSEQ multiplex PCR; TCRdb lists only in-frame clones, some missing. D and trimming come from the DNA, and the V and J calls and clone size come from that table. Of roughly 140,000 clones in the sample, approximately 92% were seen once. This chain links TRBV3-1 (or the pseudogene TRBV3-2) with TRBJ1-1; D not resolved. This TCR derives from a woman aged 40 to 50 with acute or convalescent COVID-19. Material: peripheral blood. The CDR3, as DNA: TGTGCCAGCAGCCAAGACCCAGCTCAGAGGTTTGACCTTCACACTGAAGCTTTCTTT. Translation gives CASSQDPAQRFDLHTEAFF.